This T cell receptor beta chain was obtained from a study of cytomegalovirus exposure and HLA in healthy donors. Notes on the study in general: There were 150 or so TCR beta chains listed as cytomegalovirus-associated.

A note on this clone: Its antigen is undetermined.

V dropped 5 bases and J dropped 2 bases, with 15 bases sitting between them. Germline-derived CDR1 and CDR2 are GTSNPN and SVGIG (reference sequence). The CDR3 consists of 14 residues. Vbeta (60) and Jbeta (13) primers were used in the PCR. Only in-frame clones appear in the TCRdb table, and some are missing; sequencing was by immunoSEQ multiplex PCR. Its listing shows tens of thousands of clones. The TCR was taken from a human donor in good health. The chain recombines TRBV30 with TRBJ1-2, with D perhaps matching TRBD1 (5 bases). The sequenced material came from PBMCs. The CDR3 DNA follows: TGTGCCTGGGGCCGACAGCCCACAAACTATGGCTACACCTTC. Its protein product is CAWGRQPTNYGYTF.